This is a list of T cell receptor beta chains from one sample in a study of CD8+ T cells in alopecia areata. Here immunoSEQ multiplex PCR was the method, and the copy in TCRdb shows in-frame clones only, minus some. The table records 50,000 to 70,000 clones, 44% of them present only once. The material sequenced was NKG2D-low CD8+ T cells sorted from blood. The receptors come from a human donor with alopecia areata. Each CDR3 is given without its conserved first and last residue. A D gene is named only where the DNA matches it firmly. A clone size is listed for some rows: how often the clone was seen (once, few, many), or a class if it is expanded.

d_gene	abundance	v_gene	j_gene	CDR3aa
.	few	TRBV9	TRBJ2-1	ASSVEQDSYNEQF
.	once	TRBV27	TRBJ2-7	ASSLGVGYEQY
TRBD1	.	TRBV7-6	TRBJ1-3	ASSAGQGGYTIY
.	few	TRBV19	TRBJ2-1	ASGWGGHLNEQF
TRBD1	few	TRBV19	TRBJ1-5	ASSQPGQPNQPQH
.	.	TRBV6-6	TRBJ1-5	ASSSNRGQPQH
.	once	TRBV9	TRBJ2-7	ASSQGFDEQY
.	.	TRBV5-1	TRBJ2-7	ASSLEGTESYEQY
.	.	TRBV28	TRBJ2-7	ASSLAGESYEQY
.	.	TRBV29-1	TRBJ2-2	SVGFTGNTGELF
TRBD1	.	TRBV19	TRBJ2-4	ATYDRGPRAKNIQY
.	.	TRBV29-1	TRBJ2-7	SVVMESYEQY
.	.	TRBV27	TRBJ2-7	ASSLGPSHYEQY
.	.	TRBV5-1	TRBJ2-7	ASSLGAYEQY
TRBD2	.	TRBV6-1	TRBJ2-2	ASSELRLAATGELF
.	.	TRBV4-1	TRBJ2-6	ASSQDRGSGANVLT
.	.	TRBV5-1	TRBJ2-5	ASSLGGRRKETQY
TRBD2	few	TRBV29-1	TRBJ2-3	SAGTSGTGIADTQY
TRBD2	.	TRBV5-4	TRBJ2-7	AMGRGSYEQY
.	medium-sized	TRBV14	TRBJ1-6	ASSQDFRQALGSPLH
.	few	TRBV4-1	TRBJ2-7	ASSMSSSYEQY
.	.	TRBV7-9	TRBJ2-5	ASSPPSWQETQY
.	few	TRBV29-1	TRBJ1-2	SAWTDYGYT
.	.	TRBV4-3	TRBJ1-1	ASSQDEERNTEAF
.	.	TRBV5-1	TRBJ2-7	ASSSLTASYEQY
.	.	TRBV2	TRBJ2-7	ATQTRREQY
TRBD1	few	TRBV29-1	TRBJ2-1	SVTGTGNNEQF
TRBD1	.	TRBV7-9	TRBJ1-2	ASSPALRTGGVYGYT